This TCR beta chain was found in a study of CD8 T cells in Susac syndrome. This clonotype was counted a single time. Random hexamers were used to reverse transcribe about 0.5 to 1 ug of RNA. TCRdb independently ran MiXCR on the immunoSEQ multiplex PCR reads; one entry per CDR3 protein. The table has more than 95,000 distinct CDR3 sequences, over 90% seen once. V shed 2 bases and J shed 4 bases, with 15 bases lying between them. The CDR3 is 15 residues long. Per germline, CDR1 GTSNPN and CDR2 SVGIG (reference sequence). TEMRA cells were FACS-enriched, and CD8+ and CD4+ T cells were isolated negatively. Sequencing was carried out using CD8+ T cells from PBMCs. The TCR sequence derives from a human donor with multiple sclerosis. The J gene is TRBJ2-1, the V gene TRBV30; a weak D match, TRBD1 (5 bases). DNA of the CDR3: TGTGCCTGGAGTTCGGGCAGGGTAACGTACAATGAGCAGTTCTTC. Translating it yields CAWSSGRVTYNEQFF.